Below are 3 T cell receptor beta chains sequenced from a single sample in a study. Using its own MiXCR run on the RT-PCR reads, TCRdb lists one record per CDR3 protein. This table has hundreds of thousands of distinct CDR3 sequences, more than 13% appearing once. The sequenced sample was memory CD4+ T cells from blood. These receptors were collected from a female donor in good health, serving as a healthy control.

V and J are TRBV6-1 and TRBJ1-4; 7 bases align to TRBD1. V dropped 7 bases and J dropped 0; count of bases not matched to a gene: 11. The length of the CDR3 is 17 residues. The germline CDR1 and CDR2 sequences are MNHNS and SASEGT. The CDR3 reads CASKIQNRGSTNEKLFF. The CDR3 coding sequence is TGTGCCAGCAAAATTCAGAACAGGGGATCAACTAATGAAAAACTGTTTTTT.

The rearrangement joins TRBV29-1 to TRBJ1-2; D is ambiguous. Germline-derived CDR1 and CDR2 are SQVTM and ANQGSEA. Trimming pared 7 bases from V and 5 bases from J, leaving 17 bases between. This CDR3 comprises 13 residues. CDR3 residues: CSAPLDGLYGYTF. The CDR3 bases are TGCAGCGCTCCGCTTGATGGTCTATATGGCTACACCTTC.

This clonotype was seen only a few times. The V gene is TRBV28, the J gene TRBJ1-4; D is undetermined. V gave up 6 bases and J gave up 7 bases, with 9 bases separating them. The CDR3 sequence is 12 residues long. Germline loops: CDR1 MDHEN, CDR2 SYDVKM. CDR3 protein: CASRGQGEKLFF. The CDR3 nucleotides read TGTGCCAGCAGAGGGCAAGGTGAAAAACTGTTTTTT. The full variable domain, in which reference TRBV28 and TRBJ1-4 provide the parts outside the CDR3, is DVKVTQSSRYLVKRTGEKVFLECVQDMDHENMFWYRQDPGLGLRLIYFSYDVKMKEKGDIPEGYSVSREKKERFSLILESASTNQTSMYLCASRGQGEKLFFGSGTQLSVL.